These T cell receptor beta chains were read from a single sample in a study of blood T cell repertoires in COVID-19. This table comes from immunoSEQ multiplex PCR, and its TCRdb copy is limited to in-frame clones, with some not included. The sample shows around 20,000 clones, about nine tenths of them seen only once. Source material: peripheral blood. The receptors here all came from a man between 65 and 80 years old with acute or convalescent COVID-19. Both conserved end residues are part of each CDR3. Fields, in order: clone size, D gene, V gene, J gene, CDR3 protein, CDR3 DNA. A D gene is named only where the DNA matches it firmly. Clone size is given for some rows only: seen once, a few or many times, or a class if the clone is expanded.

>-|TRBD1|TRBV6-5|TRBJ2-2
CASSYSDRAGTGELFF
TGTGCCAGCAGTTACTCGGACAGGGCGGGCACCGGGGAGCTGTTTTTT
>few|-|TRBV6-6|TRBJ1-3
CASSLDGGTIYF
TGTGCCAGCAGTCTGGACGGGGGCACCATATATTTT
>-|TRBD1|TRBV19|TRBJ1-1
CASSRDRVYGTEAFF
TGTGCCAGTAGTCGGGACAGGGTGTATGGCACTGAAGCTTTCTTT
>-|TRBD2|TRBV27|TRBJ2-2
CASSFWASGTSGELFF
TGTGCCAGCAGTTTTTGGGCTAGCGGGACTTCCGGGGAGCTGTTTTTT
>-|-|TRBV10-3|TRBJ1-6
CASGSLGPYMF
TGTGCCAGCGGGAGCTTGGGACCTTACATGTTT
>-|-|TRBV9|TRBJ1-2
CASSVDPLRGGYGYTF
TGTGCCAGCAGCGTAGACCCCCTACGAGGCGGCTATGGCTACACCTTC
>-|-|TRBV19|TRBJ1-4
CASSIPGGPAEKLFF
TGTGCCAGTAGTATCCCCGGGGGGCCTGCTGAAAAACTGTTTTTT
>-|TRBD1|TRBV2|TRBJ2-2
CASTTGATNTGELFF
TGTGCCAGCACGACAGGGGCTACGAACACCGGGGAGCTGTTTTTT
>-|TRBD2|TRBV5-1|TRBJ2-2
CASSLLRGVGTGELFF
TGCGCCAGCAGCCTCCTACGGGGGGTTGGCACCGGGGAGCTGTTTTTT
>-|-|TRBV25-1|TRBJ2-3
CASSEGRGTDTQYF
TGTGCCAGCAGTGAAGGCCGGGGCACAGATACGCAGTATTTT
>few|TRBD1|TRBV7-9|TRBJ2-7
CASSYTDRSYEQYF
TGTGCCAGCAGCTATACGGACAGGTCCTACGAGCAGTACTTC
>once|TRBD2|TRBV27|TRBJ2-1
CASSLASGFYNEQFF
TGTGCCAGCAGTTTAGCTAGCGGGTTCTACAATGAGCAGTTCTTC
>-|-|TRBV9|TRBJ2-1
CASSPQTGSAEQFF
TGTGCCAGCAGCCCCCAAACAGGGTCCGCTGAGCAGTTCTTC
>-|-|TRBV6-5|TRBJ2-4
CASKAQGAKNIQYF
TGTGCCAGCAAAGCCCAGGGGGCCAAAAACATTCAGTACTTC
>-|-|TRBV5-1|TRBJ1-1
CASSLLPNMNTEAFF
TGCGCCAGCAGCTTGTTACCCAACATGAACACTGAAGCTTTCTTT
>-|-|TRBV27|TRBJ2-7
CASSPGPGQRIYEQYF
TGTGCCAGCAGTCCCGGGCCTGGACAACGAATCTACGAGCAGTACTTC
>-|-|TRBV4-3|TRBJ2-7
CASSPQGGGYEQYF
TGCGCCAGCAGCCCCCAGGGGGGAGGCTACGAGCAGTACTTC
>-|-|TRBV2|TRBJ1-2
CASKLQGIAYGYTF
TGTGCCAGCAAACTGCAGGGTATCGCCTATGGCTACACCTTC
>-|TRBD1|TRBV2|TRBJ1-1
CASIERDRAPEAFF
TGTGCCAGCATCGAACGGGACAGGGCACCTGAAGCTTTCTTT
>-|-|TRBV4-2|TRBJ1-5
CASSQDHSRSNQPQHF
TGTGCCAGCAGCCAAGATCATTCCAGGTCGAATCAGCCCCAGCATTTT
>-|TRBD1|TRBV6-2/TRBV6-3|TRBJ2-7
CASSRGQGDYLSYEQYF
TGTGCCAGCAGTAGGGGACAGGGCGATTACCTCTCCTACGAGCAGTACTTC
>-|-|TRBV5-1|TRBJ2-2
CASSLGSPNTGELFF
TGCGCCAGCAGCTTGGGGAGCCCGAACACCGGGGAGCTGTTTTTT
>once|-|TRBV18|TRBJ2-3
CASSQDSFTDTQYF
TGTGCCAGCTCACAGGACAGTTTCACAGATACGCAGTATTTT
>-|-|TRBV7-9|TRBJ2-1
CASNERVNNEQFF
TGTGCCAGCAACGAACGGGTGAACAATGAGCAGTTCTTC
>-|-|TRBV29-1|TRBJ1-1
CSVEEVLAGTEAFF
TGCAGCGTTGAAGAAGTACTAGCGGGTACTGAAGCTTTCTTT
>-|TRBD1|TRBV4-1|TRBJ1-4
CASSQDPGTGEGF
TGCGCCAGCAGCCAAGATCCCGGGACAGGGGAAGGTTTT
>-|-|TRBV10-3|TRBJ2-2
CAISEGQNTGELFF
TGTGCCATCAGTGAGGGGCAGAACACCGGGGAGCTGTTTTTT
>-|TRBD2|TRBV3-1/TRBV3-2|TRBJ2-7
CASSQLSGRPEF
TGTGCCAGCAGCCAACTTAGCGGGAGGCCTGAGTTC
>-|TRBD1|TRBV3-1/TRBV3-2|TRBJ2-2
CASSRGQGGTGELFF
TGTGCCAGCAGCCGCGGACAGGGGGGAACCGGGGAGCTGTTTTTT
>-|TRBD2|TRBV11-2|TRBJ2-7
CASSAGLAVSYEQYF
TGTGCCAGCAGCGCGGGACTAGCGGTCTCCTACGAGCAGTACTTC
>-|TRBD2|TRBV6-5|TRBJ2-5
CASSPGLAGRETQYF
TGTGCCAGCAGCCCCGGACTAGCGGGTCGAGAGACCCAGTACTTC
>-|-|TRBV9|TRBJ1-2
CASSVGNARNGYTF
TGTGCCAGCAGCGTAGGTAATGCGCGGAACGGCTACACCTTC
>-|-|TRBV7-2|TRBJ2-1
CASSLVFRGNEQFF
TGTGCCAGCAGCTTAGTATTCAGGGGCAATGAGCAGTTCTTC
>-|TRBD1|TRBV15|TRBJ1-2
CATSRTGDGYTF
TGTGCCACCAGCAGGACAGGGGATGGCTACACCTTC
>-|TRBD2|TRBV7-6|TRBJ2-1
CASSEQGLAIYNEQFF
TGTGCCAGCAGTGAGCAGGGACTAGCGATTTACAATGAGCAGTTCTTC
>-|-|TRBV10-2|TRBJ1-1
CASQGQLIMNTEAFF
TGCGCCAGCCAAGGACAGCTCATCATGAACACTGAAGCTTTCTTT